Listed below are T cell receptor beta chains from one sample, sequenced in a study of OX40 agonist ivuxolimab in advanced cancers. Sequencing used immunoSEQ multiplex PCR; TCRdb keeps in-frame clones, though not all of them. The sample lists tens of thousands of clones; around nine tenths were seen once. The specimen comprised CD4+ or CD8+ T cells sorted from blood, sampled in a trial of the OX40 agonist ivuxolimab. Every receptor here comes from an adult with an advanced solid tumor such as melanoma, head and neck, liver or kidney cancer. Each CDR3 is given with its conserved first and last residue. A D gene is named only where the DNA matches it firmly. Rows give clone size only sometimes, using once, few, many, or a class for an expanded clone.

V	J	D	size	CDR3	DNA
TRBV29-1	TRBJ2-3	NA	NA	CSVASGDTQYF	TGCAGCGTCGCTAGTGGAGATACGCAGTATTTT
TRBV5-1	TRBJ2-1	NA	NA	CASSLANEQFF	TGCGCCAGCAGCTTGGCCAATGAGCAGTTCTTC
TRBV5-1	TRBJ2-2	NA	NA	CASSGDSAAGELFF	TGCGCCAGCAGCGGGGATAGCGCGGCCGGGGAGCTGTTTTTT
TRBV27	TRBJ2-7	TRBD1	NA	CASPLGQTDYEQYF	TGTGCCAGCCCTCTGGGACAGACGGACTACGAGCAGTACTTC
TRBV7-2	TRBJ1-6	NA	NA	CASSLGGRGFYNSPLHF	TGTGCCAGCAGCTTAGGGGGGCGGGGCTTCTATAATTCACCCCTCCACTTT
TRBV5-1	TRBJ2-5	TRBD2	NA	CASSLFLTSGGNQETQYF	TGCGCCAGCAGCTTGTTCCTTACTAGCGGGGGGAACCAAGAGACCCAGTACTTC
TRBV10-3	TRBJ2-6	TRBD1	NA	CAISEQGARGANVLTF	TGTGCCATCAGTGAACAGGGGGCGCGGGGGGCCAACGTCCTGACTTTC
TRBV7-2	TRBJ2-1	NA	NA	CASSSGPLINEQFF	TGTGCCAGCAGCTCCGGCCCTCTTATAAATGAGCAGTTCTTC
TRBV7-3	TRBJ1-1	NA	once	CASSLGGPTEAFF	TGTGCCAGCAGCTTAGGCGGGCCGACTGAAGCTTTCTTT
TRBV28	TRBJ2-5	NA	NA	CASALAETQYF	TGTGCCAGCGCCCTGGCGGAGACCCAGTACTTC
TRBV18	TRBJ2-6	TRBD1	NA	CASSLTGTGALSGANVLTF	TGTGCCAGCTCACTCACCGGGACAGGGGCCCTCTCTGGGGCCAACGTCCTGACTTTC
TRBV9	TRBJ1-1	NA	medium-sized	CASSVGGVNTEAFF	TGTGCCAGCAGCGTAGGCGGAGTGAACACTGAAGCTTTCTTT
TRBV11-1	TRBJ2-1	TRBD2	NA	CASSLPTSGTRIGNEQFF	TGTGCCAGCAGCTTACCCACTAGCGGGACCCGCATCGGCAATGAGCAGTTCTTC
TRBV7-2	TRBJ1-6	NA	once	CASSIGQLLHF	TGTGCCAGCAGCATCGGACAGCTCCTCCACTTT
TRBV5-4	TRBJ1-5	NA	NA	CASSLRGSHQPQHF	TGTGCCAGCAGCTTGAGGGGCAGTCATCAGCCCCAGCATTTT
TRBV11-3	TRBJ2-1	NA	NA	CASSLGGEYNEQFF	TGTGCCAGCAGCTTAGGCGGGGAGTACAATGAGCAGTTCTTC
TRBV7-9	TRBJ1-4	NA	NA	CASSLGGLGEKLFF	TGTGCCAGCAGCCTTGGGGGGCTAGGTGAAAAACTGTTTTTT
TRBV2	TRBJ1-5	TRBD1	NA	CASGGTGVGQPQHF	TGTGCCAGCGGCGGGACAGGGGTCGGTCAGCCCCAGCATTTT
TRBV4-3	TRBJ2-3	NA	NA	CASSQDPQRGGDTQYF	TGCGCCAGCAGCCAAGATCCACAGCGAGGTGGGGATACGCAGTATTTT
TRBV11-2	TRBJ2-7	NA	NA	CASSLLGATYEQYF	TGTGCCAGCAGCTTGTTGGGGGCCACCTACGAGCAGTACTTC
TRBV7-6	TRBJ2-5	TRBD1	NA	CASSSGQGGRETQYF	TGTGCCAGCAGCTCCGGACAGGGAGGAAGGGAGACCCAGTACTTC
TRBV15	TRBJ2-2	TRBD2	once	CATSRRLAGVTGELFF	TGTGCCACCAGCAGAAGACTAGCGGGAGTTACCGGGGAGCTGTTTTTT
TRBV7-9	TRBJ2-3	NA	NA	CASSPQTGVSTDTQYF	TGTGCCAGCAGCCCACAGACGGGAGTTAGCACAGATACGCAGTATTTT
TRBV7-7	TRBJ2-1	TRBD1	NA	CASSLVRQGEQFF	TGTGCTAGCAGCTTAGTTAGACAGGGTGAGCAGTTCTTC
TRBV7-9	TRBJ1-1	NA	NA	CASSSTGNTEAFF	TGTGCCAGCAGCTCAACAGGGAACACTGAAGCTTTCTTT
TRBV10-2	TRBJ2-2	NA	once	CASTMLIGGEYTGELFF	TGCGCCAGCACGATGCTGATTGGGGGCGAGTACACCGGGGAGCTGTTTTTT
TRBV2	TRBJ2-1	NA	NA	CASRSQGNEQFF	TGTGCCAGCAGATCCCAAGGGAATGAGCAGTTCTTC
TRBV5-6	TRBJ1-3	NA	NA	CASSLGRGRNSGNTIYF	TGTGCCAGCAGCTTGGGCCGCGGGCGGAACTCTGGAAACACCATATATTTT
TRBV5-6	TRBJ1-5	NA	NA	CASSLWGASNQPQHF	TGTGCCAGCAGCTTGTGGGGGGCCAGCAATCAGCCCCAGCATTTT
TRBV5-1	TRBJ1-1	NA	NA	CASSSLTGSGTEAFF	TGCGCCAGCAGCTCCCTGACAGGTAGCGGCACTGAAGCTTTCTTT
TRBV19	TRBJ2-7	NA	once	CASSGELREQYF	TGTGCCAGTAGCGGGGAGTTGAGGGAGCAGTACTTC